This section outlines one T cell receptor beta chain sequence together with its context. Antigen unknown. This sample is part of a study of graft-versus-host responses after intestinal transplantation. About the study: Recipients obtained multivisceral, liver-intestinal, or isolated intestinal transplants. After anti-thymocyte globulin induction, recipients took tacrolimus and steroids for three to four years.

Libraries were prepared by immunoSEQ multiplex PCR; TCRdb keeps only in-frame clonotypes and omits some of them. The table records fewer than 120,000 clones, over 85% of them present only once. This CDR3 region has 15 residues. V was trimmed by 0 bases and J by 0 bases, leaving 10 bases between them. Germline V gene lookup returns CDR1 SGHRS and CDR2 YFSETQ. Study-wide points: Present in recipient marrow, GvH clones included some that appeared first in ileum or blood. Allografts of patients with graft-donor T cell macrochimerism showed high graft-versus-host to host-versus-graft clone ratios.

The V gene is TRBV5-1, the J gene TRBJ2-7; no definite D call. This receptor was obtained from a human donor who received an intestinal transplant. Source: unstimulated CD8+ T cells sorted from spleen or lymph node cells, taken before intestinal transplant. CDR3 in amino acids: CASSLVQASSYEQYF. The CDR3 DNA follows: TGCGCCAGCAGCTTGGTACAAGCCAGCTCCTACGAGCAGTACTTC.